The TCR beta chain under discussion was sequenced for a study of control samples from healthy donors and cancer patients. Method: immunoSEQ multiplex PCR; TCRdb's copy keeps in-frame clones and lacks some. The sample holds fewer than 200,000 clones, 85% to 95% seen once. Material: blood. The TCR sequence derives from a man aged 18 to 29 in good health.

The CDR3 DNA reads TGTGCCAGCTCTTACCTAGGGACAGGGGCATACGAGCAGTACTTC. Its protein is CASSYLGTGAYEQYF. The chain uses TRBV27 and TRBJ2-7; 10 bases map to TRBD1. Trimming removed 8 bases from V and 4 bases from J; junction bases left unmatched: 11. Per germline, CDR1 MNHEY and CDR2 SMNVEV (reference sequence). This CDR3 has 15 residues.